This T cell receptor (beta chain) was profiled in a study of long-term antiretroviral therapy in people with HIV. On the study more broadly: Samples from the earliest time points predate the 2015 immediate-ART recommendation by about a decade. Overall study results and limits: ART was followed by higher diversity that remained below transplant donor controls. It was not possible to obtain data on ART adherence, viral resistance or therapy changes.

Turning to this clone: What it binds is unknown. Sequence at one end of the junction differs from germline and may be a read error.

The United States was where all participants with HIV were treated. The CDR3 is made up of 13 amino acids. Germline V gene sequence: CDR1 LNHDA, CDR2 SQIVND (reference sequence). Assay version v3.0 of immunoSEQ was used, and it was run at survey level. The repertoire was sequenced with immunoSEQ multiplex PCR; TCRdb's copy has only in-frame clones and lacks some. The sample lists about 29,000 clones; around nine tenths were seen once. Sequenced material: unsorted PBMCs, taken roughly 5 years before starting antiretroviral therapy. The sequence was obtained from a man in his fifties with HIV. This chain connects TRBV19 to TRBJ1-5; D is uncertain. Here the CDR3 reads CASSVEGNQPQHF. CDR3 bases: TGTGCCAGTAGTGTAGAGGGCAATCAGCCCCAGCATTTT.